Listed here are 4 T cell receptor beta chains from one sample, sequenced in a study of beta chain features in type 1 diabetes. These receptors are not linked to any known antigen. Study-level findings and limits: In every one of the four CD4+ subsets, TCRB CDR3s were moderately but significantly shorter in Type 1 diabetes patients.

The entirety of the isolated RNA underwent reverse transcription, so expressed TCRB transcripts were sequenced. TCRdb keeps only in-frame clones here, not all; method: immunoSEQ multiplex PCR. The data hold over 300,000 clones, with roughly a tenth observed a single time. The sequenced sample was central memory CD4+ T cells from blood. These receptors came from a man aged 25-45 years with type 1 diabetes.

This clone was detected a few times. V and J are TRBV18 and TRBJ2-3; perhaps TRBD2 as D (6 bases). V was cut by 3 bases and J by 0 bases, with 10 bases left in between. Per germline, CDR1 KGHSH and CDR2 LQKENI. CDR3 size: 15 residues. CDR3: CASSPTGTSTDTQYF. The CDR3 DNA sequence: TGTGCCAGCTCACCGACCGGGACTAGCACAGATACGCAGTATTTT.

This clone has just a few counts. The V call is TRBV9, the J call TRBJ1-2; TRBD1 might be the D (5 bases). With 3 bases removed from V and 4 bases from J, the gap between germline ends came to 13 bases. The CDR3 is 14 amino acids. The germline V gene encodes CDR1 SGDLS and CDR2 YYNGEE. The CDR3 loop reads CASSERGDGYGYTF. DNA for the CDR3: TGTGCCAGCAGCGAGAGAGGGGACGGCTATGGCTACACCTTC.

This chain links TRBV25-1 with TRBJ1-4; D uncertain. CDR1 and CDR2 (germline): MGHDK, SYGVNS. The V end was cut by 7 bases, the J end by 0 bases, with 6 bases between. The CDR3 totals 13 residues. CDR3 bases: TGTGCCAGCAAAGGGCCAACTAATGAAAAACTGTTTTTT. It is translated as CASKGPTNEKLFF.

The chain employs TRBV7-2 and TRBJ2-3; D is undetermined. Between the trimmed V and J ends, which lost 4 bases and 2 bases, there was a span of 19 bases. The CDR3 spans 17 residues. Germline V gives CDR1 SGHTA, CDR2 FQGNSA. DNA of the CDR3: TGTGCCAGCAGCTCCCGTGCGGCGTGGGGTCCCACAGATACGCAGTATTTT. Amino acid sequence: CASSSRAAWGPTDTQYF.